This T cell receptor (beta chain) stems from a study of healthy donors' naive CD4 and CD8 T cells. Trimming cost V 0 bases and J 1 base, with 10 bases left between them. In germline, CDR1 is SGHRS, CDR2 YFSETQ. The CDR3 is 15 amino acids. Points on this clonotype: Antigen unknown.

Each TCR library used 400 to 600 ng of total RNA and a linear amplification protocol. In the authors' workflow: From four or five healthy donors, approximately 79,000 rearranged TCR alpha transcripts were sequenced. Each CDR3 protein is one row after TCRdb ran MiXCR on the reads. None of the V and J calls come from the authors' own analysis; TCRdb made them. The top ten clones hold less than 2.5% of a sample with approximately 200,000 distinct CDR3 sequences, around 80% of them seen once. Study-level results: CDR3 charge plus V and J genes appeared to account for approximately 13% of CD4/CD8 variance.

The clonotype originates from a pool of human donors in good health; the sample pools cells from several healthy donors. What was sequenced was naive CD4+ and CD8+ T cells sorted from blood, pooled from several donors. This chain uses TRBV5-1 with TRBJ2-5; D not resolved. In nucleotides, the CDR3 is TGCGCCAGCAGCTTGGGAGGCGACTTCCAAGAGACCCAGTACTTC. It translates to CASSLGGDFQETQYF.